A selection of T cell receptor beta chains follows, all from one sample in a study of Ad26.COV2.S vaccination and SARS-CoV-2 variants. The assay was immunoSEQ multiplex PCR, and TCRdb's table has in-frame clones only and misses some. The repertoire holds 350,000 to 500,000 clones, with 80% to 95% as singletons. This sample comprised peripheral blood, obtained in a trial of Ad26.COV2.S vaccine versus placebo. All receptors derive from a person between 18 and 59 years old who received the Ad26.COV2.S COVID-19 vaccine or a placebo. Both conserved end residues are part of each CDR3. A D gene is named only where the DNA matches it firmly. Clone size is shown for a subset of rows, as once, few, many or a class of expanded clone.

j_call v_call clone_size d_call cdr3_nt cdr3_aa
TRBJ2-5 TRBV24-1 . . TGTGCCACCAGGATGGGCTGGGAGACCCAGTACTTC CATRMGWETQYF
TRBJ1-3 TRBV9 few TRBD1 TGTGCCAGCAGCGGAACCGGGACAGCTGGAAACACCATATATTTT CASSGTGTAGNTIYF
TRBJ2-1 TRBV7-9 . . TGTGCCAGCAGAAACTCCCCCGGAAATGAGCAGTTCTTC CASRNSPGNEQFF
TRBJ1-2 TRBV19 . . TGTGCCAGTAGTCCCGGGACGGTCAATTATGGCTACACCTTC CASSPGTVNYGYTF
TRBJ2-1 TRBV7-9 few TRBD2 TGTGCCAGCAGCTTAGCTCTAGCGGGCTACAATGAGCAGTTCTTC CASSLALAGYNEQFF
TRBJ2-7 TRBV2 . . TGTGCCAGCAGGCAGGGTCCCTCCTACGAGCAGTACTTC CASRQGPSYEQYF
TRBJ2-1 TRBV5-1 . . TGCGCCAGCAGCTTGGGACAGCTCTCCTACAATGAGCAGTTCTTC CASSLGQLSYNEQFF
TRBJ1-4 TRBV7-9 . . TGTGCCAGCAGCCCCGGGGGATCCGAAAAACTGTTTTTT CASSPGGSEKLFF
TRBJ2-5 TRBV5-1 once . TGCGCCAGCAGCTCGGGATCGAATTATGGGCAAGAGACCCAGTACTTC CASSSGSNYGQETQYF
TRBJ2-7 TRBV3-1/TRBV3-2 . . TGTGCCAGCAGCGCCCAGGGATCGAGCTCCTACGAGCAGTACTTC CASSAQGSSSYEQYF
TRBJ2-7 TRBV7-9 few . TGTGCCAGCAGCTTAGGGGTTTACGAGCAGTACTTC CASSLGVYEQYF
TRBJ2-7 TRBV28 . . TGTGCCAGCAGTTCCCCCTACGAGCAGTACTTC CASSSPYEQYF
TRBJ2-5 TRBV28 . TRBD2 TGTGCCAGCAGTTCACCTGGGACTAGCGGGAGGGTGACCCAGTACTTC CASSSPGTSGRVTQYF
TRBJ2-7 TRBV5-6 . . TGTGCCAGCAGCTTGGGACCTTTCTACGAGCAGTACTTC CASSLGPFYEQYF
TRBJ2-7 TRBV15 once TRBD2 TGTGCCACCAGCAGAGATCGCCCTAGCGGGAGGGTATACGAGCAGTACTTC CATSRDRPSGRVYEQYF
TRBJ2-5 TRBV6-2/TRBV6-3 . . TGTGCCAGCAGTTACTCGGCAAGGGAAGAGTACTTC CASSYSAREEYF
TRBJ1-6 TRBV19 . TRBD1 TGTGCCAGTAGTATCGGGACAGGGAGCAATTCACCCCTCCACTTT CASSIGTGSNSPLHF
TRBJ2-1 TRBV7-9 . . TGTGCCAGCAGCTTAACTGGGTACAATGAGCAGTTCTTC CASSLTGYNEQFF
TRBJ2-1 TRBV6-1 . . TGTGCCAGCAGTGAAAGGGGTCGCAATGAGCAGTTCTTC CASSERGRNEQFF
TRBJ2-2 TRBV5-4 . . TGTGCCAGCAGCTCGGGACTTATCACCGGGGAGCTGTTTTTT CASSSGLITGELFF
TRBJ2-5 TRBV25-1 . TRBD1 TGTGCCAGCAGCGCGGGCAGGGGGTTACAAGAGACCCAGTACTTC CASSAGRGLQETQYF
TRBJ2-7 TRBV7-2 . TRBD2 TGTGCCAGCAGTCCTCTCGCTAGCGGGACGGTCGAGCAGTACTTC CASSPLASGTVEQYF
TRBJ2-5 TRBV9 . TRBD2 TGTGCCAGCAGCGTAGGGACTAGCGGGAAGGAGACCCAGTACTTC CASSVGTSGKETQYF
TRBJ1-1 TRBV20-1 . . TGCAGTGCTAGAGGGGGGCTGCGGGCTTTCTTT CSARGGLRAFF
TRBJ2-5 TRBV14 . . TGTGCCAGCAGCCAAGATCTTGGGGAGACCCAGTACTTC CASSQDLGETQYF
TRBJ1-3 TRBV4-2 . . TGTGCCAGCAGCCAAGATGGGGCAGATGGAAACACCATATATTTT CASSQDGADGNTIYF
TRBJ2-1 TRBV19 . TRBD2 TGTGCCAGTAGTATAGACTACTCTTCTAGCGGCCCCTACAATGAGCAGTTCTTC CASSIDYSSSGPYNEQFF
TRBJ1-2 TRBV28 . TRBD1 TGTGCCAGCAGTGGACAGGGGCGGTGGCCCTTCTATGGCTACACCTTC CASSGQGRWPFYGYTF
TRBJ2-7 TRBV5-1 . TRBD1 TGCGCCAGCAGCTTGGGGACGGGACAGGGCTTCGAGCAGTACTTC CASSLGTGQGFEQYF
TRBJ2-7 TRBV27 . . TGTGCCAGCAGTCCACTGGCTAGCCACCACTCCTACGAGCAGTACTTC CASSPLASHHSYEQYF
TRBJ2-5 TRBV27 . . TGTGCCAGCAGTCCCCGGGACAGCGGGCCGGAGACCCAGTACTTC CASSPRDSGPETQYF
TRBJ2-7 TRBV7-9 . . TGTGCCAGCAGCTTACGTGATGGGGCGGCCTACGAGCAGTACTTC CASSLRDGAAYEQYF
TRBJ1-2 TRBV7-8 . . TGTGCCAGCAGCTTAGCGCCAGGGTTAGCTGGCTACACCTTC CASSLAPGLAGYTF